This T cell receptor beta chain was identified in a study of blood T cell repertoires in COVID-19. Study-wide background: Some COVID-19 samples were acute and others convalescent; all came from the United States, Italy and Spain. T cells, B-cell-depleted T cells, or PBMCs supplied cDNA or gDNA.

Original data processing: Amplifying reference gene primers gave estimates of nucleated cell counts. Sequenced by immunoSEQ multiplex PCR; TCRdb stores in-frame clones only, minus some. V, J and clone size were drawn from that table, and D and trimming were deduced from the DNA. The table has more than 250,000 clones, around 87% seen once; the top ten hold 5.3%. Germline loops: CDR1 DFQATT, CDR2 SNEGSKA (reference sequence). V lost 3 bases and J 7 bases, leaving 9 bases between the germline ends. The CDR3 has 11 amino acids. Cohort placement rested on clinical history that participants reported themselves.

The source is a woman in her 30s who had recovered from COVID-19. Sequencing was done on a sample of PBMCs or T cells enriched from blood (not recorded which). The V gene is TRBV20-1, the J gene TRBJ1-2; D remains ambiguous. Here the CDR3 DNA reads TGCAGTGCTAGTTCGGGAATTGGCTACACCTTC. Translated, it gives CSASSGIGYTF.